The 20 T cell receptor beta chains below come from one sample, sequenced in a study of low-dose radiotherapy and immunotherapy resistance in tumors. Time point: after trial treatment. Stated treatment: LDRT plus nivolumab, ipilimumab, low-dose cyclophosphamide and aspirin (RACIN trial). Gene-specific TRAV and TRBV primers were used for first-strand cDNA, covering alpha and beta chains. The authors ran around 19 PCR cycles to amplify TCRs with a constant-region primer and V-primer adapter. TCRdb reprocessed the reads with MiXCR, giving one entry per CDR3 protein. The sample lists tens of thousands of distinct CDR3 sequences, under 25% occurring once. The sample in question was PBMCs, obtained after low-dose radiotherapy plus immunotherapy. The receptor source for this set is a female donor with ovarian cancer.

This clonotype was seen many times. The rearrangement links TRBV6-6 to TRBJ2-2; 8 bases are a match to TRBD1. This CDR3 is built from 17 residues. The J segment lost 4 bases and the V segment lost 0 bases, leaving 7 bases of the junction unmatched. Germline CDR1 reads MNHNY; CDR2 reads SVGAGI (reference sequence). The CDR3, as DNA: TGTGCCAGCAGTTACTCGAGTCAGGGGGCGCCCACCGGGGAGCTGTTTTTT. Protein product: CASSYSSQGAPTGELFF.

This clonotype has a count of ten or more. The V gene is TRBV28, the J gene TRBJ1-6, with 7 positions matching TRBD1. Germline-derived CDR1 and CDR2 are MDHEN and SYDVKM. Trimming removed 5 bases from V and 7 bases from J; junction bases left unmatched: 8. This CDR3 comprises 15 residues. The CDR3 sequence is CASSTHRGKNSPLHF. The CDR3 nucleotides read TGTGCCAGCAGTACCCACAGGGGAAAGAATTCACCCCTCCACTTT.

In its sample, this clonotype was seen many times. The chain combines TRBV20-1 with TRBJ2-5, with unresolved D. V lost 2 bases to trimming and J lost 5 bases, with 24 bases between them. Germline CDR1 is DFQATT and CDR2 is SNEGSKA (reference sequence). The CDR3 contains 17 residues. The CDR3 region has the DNA TGCAGTGCTAGATCCTTTGTTTCAACCGGTGGGTTGGAGACCCAGTACTTC. It codes for CSARSFVSTGGLETQYF.

As to this clonotype: This probably arose from a read error, given a far larger clone one base away. The chain links TRBV13 to TRBJ2-1, with D possibly matching TRBD2 (6 bases). Germline lookup yields CDR1 PRHDT and CDR2 FYEKMQ (reference sequence). The CDR3 consists of 14 residues. Trimming shortened V by 6 bases and J by 6 bases, and 15 bases separated the two germline ends. The CDR3 spells CASSEASVANEQFF. CDR3 nucleotide sequence: TGTGCCAGCAGTGAAGCTAGCGTTGCCAATGAGCAGTTCTTC.

A word on this clonotype: One base away lies a much larger clone, so this may be a sequencing read error. The chain employs TRBV7-3 and TRBJ2-3; the match to TRBD2 covers 12 bases. Germline CDR1 reads SGHTA; CDR2 reads FQGTGA. The CDR3 is 16 residues long. The CDR3 nucleotides read TGTGCCAGCAGCCTAGCGGGGGGGCGGAGAGCAGATACGGAGTATTTT. Its translation: CASSLAGGRRADTEYF. The full variable domain, in which reference TRBV7-3 and TRBJ2-3 provide the parts outside the CDR3, is GAGVSQTPSNKVTEKGKYVELRCDPISGHTALYWYRQSLGQGPEFLIYFQGTGAADDSGLPNDRFFAVRPEGSVSTLKIQRTERGDSAVYLCASSLAGGRRADTEYFGPGTRLTVL.

This clonotype was counted at least ten times. V is TRBV6-5 and J is TRBJ1-2; weak D call: TRBD1 (5 bases). The CDR3 covers 14 residues. Germline-derived CDR1 and CDR2 are MNHEY and SVGAGI. The V and J ends lost 6 bases and 2 bases respectively, with 13 bases between them. CDR3 nucleotides: TGTGCCAGCAGCTCCGGGGGGGGGAACTATGGCTACACCTTC. It is translated as CASSSGGGNYGYTF.

The chain uses TRBV7-2 and TRBJ2-1; D gene unclear. The V end lost 6 bases, the J end lost 5 bases, and 11 bases lay between the germline ends. This CDR3 contains 13 residues. Looked up from germline, CDR1 is SGHTA and CDR2 is FQGNSA. Written as DNA, the CDR3 is TGTGCCAGCAGACGGCAGACTGACAATGAGCAGTTCTTC. This encodes CASRRQTDNEQFF. The full variable domain, its missing parts supplied by reference TRBV7-2 and TRBJ2-1, is GAGVSQSPSNKVTEKGKDVELRCDPISGHTALYWYRQSLGQGLEFLIYFQGNSAPDKSGLPSDRFSAERTGGSVSTLTIQRTQQEDSAVYLCASRRQTDNEQFFGPGTRLTVL.

This clonotype showed up many times. The gene calls are TRBV7-9 and TRBJ2-4, with 9 bases that match TRBD1. This CDR3 has 14 amino acids. V lost 6 bases to trimming and J lost 7 bases; unmatched junction nucleotides: 7. Germline CDR1 SEHNR, CDR2 FQNEAQ (reference sequence). CDR3 in amino acids: CASRKPGTGNIQYF. In DNA, the CDR3 is TGTGCCAGCAGGAAACCCGGGACAGGGAACATTCAGTACTTC.

There are many counts of this clonotype. The chain recombines TRBV3-1 with TRBJ1-2; D is unclear. The germline V gene encodes CDR1 LGHDT and CDR2 YNNKEL (reference sequence). The length of the CDR3 is 11 residues. V was clipped by 3 bases and J by 4 bases, with 3 bases between them. The CDR3 is CASSHTYGYTF. DNA for the CDR3: TGTGCCAGCAGCCACACCTATGGCTACACCTTC.

This clonotype was seen at least ten times. This chain links TRBV28 with TRBJ1-2, with D unresolved. CDR3 size: 14 residues. With 5 bases removed from V and 4 bases from J, the gap between germline ends came to 14 bases. Per the germline V gene, CDR1 is MDHEN and CDR2 is SYDVKM. The CDR3: CASSPPRVSYGYTF. The CDR3 region has the DNA TGTGCCAGCAGTCCCCCCCGCGTTAGCTATGGCTACACCTTC.

In its sample, this clonotype was seen many times. The rearrangement links TRBV6-4 to TRBJ2-7, with a weak D call TRBD1 (6 bases). The V gene lost 3 bases and the J gene lost 5 bases, with 11 bases spanning the gap. This CDR3 region has 13 residues. The germline V gene encodes CDR1 MRHNA and CDR2 SNTAGT. CDR3 residues: CASSERQGHEQYF. The CDR3 nucleotides read TGTGCCAGCAGTGAGAGGCAGGGGCACGAGCAGTACTTC.

This clonotype was seen repeatedly, ten times or more. The chain uses TRBV21-1 and TRBJ1-2. TRBV21-1 is listed as a pseudogene. The CDR3 length is 15 residues. DNA for the CDR3: TGTGCCAGCTACCCTCCCAGGTGCGCTAACTATGGCTACACCTTC. Protein sequence: CASYPPRCANYGYTF.

This clonotype occurred a few times. V is TRBV12-3 or TRBV12-4 and J is TRBJ2-2, with a possible D match to TRBD2 (5 bases). The CDR3 sequence is 14 residues long. Trimming stripped 9 bases from V and 5 bases from J, with 16 bases between. The CDR3 spells CASFRASGTGELFF. The CDR3 nucleotides are TGTGCCAGTTTCCGGGCCTCGGGGACCGGGGAGCTGTTTTTT.

Many counts were recorded for this clonotype. The V call is TRBV14, the J call TRBJ1-1; D is uncertain. The CDR3 loop spans 13 amino acids. Germline CDR1 is SGHDN and CDR2 is FVKESK. V was clipped by 3 bases and J by 0 bases, with 5 bases between them. DNA of the CDR3: TGTGCCAGCAGCCACCAAATGAACACTGAAGCTTTCTTT. Its protein product is CASSHQMNTEAFF.

This clonotype has ten or more counts. The chain joins TRBV29-1 to TRBJ1-2, with D tentatively TRBD1 (5 bases). The V gene lost 0 bases and the J gene lost 7 bases, with 12 bases spanning the gap. CDR3 length equals 13 residues. The germline gives CDR1 SQVTM, CDR2 ANQGSEA. CDR3 DNA sequence: TGCAGCGTTGAAGAGGTTGAAGGGACTGGCTACACCTTC. Translating gives CSVEEVEGTGYTF.

The genes are TRBV5-1 and TRBJ1-2; no clear D. The germline V and J ends were trimmed by 7 bases and 8 bases, with 21 bases remaining between them. There are 14 residues in the CDR3. Germline loops: CDR1 SGHRS, CDR2 YFSETQ. The CDR3 protein is CASGSEKATHGYTF. The CDR3 nucleotides are TGCGCCAGCGGTTCGGAGAAGGCCACCCACGGCTACACCTTC.

CDR3 bases: TGTGCCAGCAGCCTGGCCCCTCGAGGGAACACAGATACGCAGTATTTT. Translating gives CASSLAPRGNTDTQYF. V is TRBV5-4 and J is TRBJ2-3, with a tentative D call TRBD2 (5 bases). V was cut by 4 bases and J by 2 bases, with 17 bases left in between. The CDR3 spans 16 residues. Germline CDR1 SGHNT, CDR2 YYREEE (reference sequence).

This clonotype was counted many times. The gene calls are TRBV29-1 and TRBJ1-2; D remains ambiguous. Germline loops: CDR1 SQVTM, CDR2 ANQGSEA. The CDR3 runs 13 residues. Trimming removed 4 bases at V and 2 bases at J, with 11 bases between. CDR3 in amino acids: CSVGGGGNYGYTF. As DNA, the CDR3 is TGCAGCGTTGGGGGTGGAGGGAACTATGGCTACACCTTC.

The sample holds many counts of this clonotype. The J gene is TRBJ2-1, the V gene TRBV7-6; no reliable D call. Germline V gene data show CDR1 as SGHVS and CDR2 as FNYEAQ. Trimming left V 1 base short and J 3 bases short, with 10 bases between. There are 15 residues in the CDR3. The CDR3, as DNA: TGTGCCAGCAGCTTAGTTTTTGGTCTCTACAATGAGCAGTTCTTC. It codes for CASSLVFGLYNEQFF. The full variable domain, with the rest looked up from reference TRBV7-6 and TRBJ2-1, is GAGVSQSPRYKVTKRGQDVALRCDPISGHVSLYWYRQALGQGPEFLTYFNYEAQQDKSGLPNDRFSAERPEGSISTLTIQRTEQRDSAMYRCASSLVFGLYNEQFFGPGTRLTVL.

The chain recombines TRBV28 with TRBJ2-1; no clear D gene. In germline, CDR1 is MDHEN, CDR2 SYDVKM. V lost 8 bases and J 4 bases, leaving 15 bases between the germline ends. The length of the CDR3 is 14 residues. The CDR3 region is CASSRWPVYNEQFF. In nucleotides, the CDR3 is TGTGCCAGCTCCAGATGGCCCGTATACAATGAGCAGTTCTTC.